This TCR beta chain derives from a study of identical twins. Study-wide results and limits: Fewer insertions were carried by abundant cord blood beta clonotypes, but none was seen in memory repertoires.

TCRdb re-called the 5' RACE reads through MiXCR, storing one row per CDR3 protein. The table lists some 260,000 distinct CDR3 sequences, around 15% of them singletons. The CDR3 runs 12 residues. CDR1 and CDR2 from the germline V gene are SGHRS and YFSETQ. Trimming removed 2 bases from V and 7 bases from J, with 7 bases in between. In its sample, this clonotype was seen many times. Its target is not known. The chain uses TRBV5-1 and TRBJ2-1; D gene unclear. The source of this sequence is a woman aged 18 to 35 in good health. Sequenced sample: memory (CD45RO+) T cells sorted from blood. The CDR3 DNA is TGCGCCAGCAGCTTACCCGGGAATGAGCAGTTCTTC. This sequence encodes CASSLPGNEQFF.